This record concerns one T cell receptor (beta chain) sequence. The antigen is undetermined. Runs used v3.0 of the immunoSEQ assay and were done at survey level. Clones were sequenced by immunoSEQ multiplex PCR, and TCRdb holds only the in-frame ones, with some missing. This sample yields under 45,000 clones, of which around 83% are seen a single time; 6.2% belongs to the top ten. The sample belongs to a study of long-term antiretroviral therapy in people with HIV. Study outcomes and limitations: Post-treatment diversity went higher with ART but stayed below transplant donor controls.

The specimen was unsorted PBMCs, collected 1 year after starting antiretroviral therapy. The sequence was collected from a young man with HIV.

CDR3 in DNA: TGCAGCGCCCTTACTCAGGGGGCTAGGGAAAAACTGTTTTTT. This codes for CSALTQGAREKLFF. The J gene is TRBJ1-4, the V gene TRBV29-1; 8 nucleotides agree with TRBD1. In germline, CDR1 is SQVTM, CDR2 ANQGSEA. Germline trimming cut 7 bases from V and 8 bases from J; bases unmatched to any gene: 12. This CDR3 has 14 amino acids.